Each of the 7 T cell receptor beta chains below was sequenced from the same sample in a study of OX40 agonist ivuxolimab in advanced cancers. Measured with immunoSEQ multiplex PCR; TCRdb has only the in-frame clones, and not every one. This table holds some 42,000 clones, around 84% found once. Source: CD4+ or CD8+ T cells sorted from blood, taken in a trial of the OX40 agonist ivuxolimab. The source is an adult with an advanced solid tumor such as melanoma, head and neck, liver or kidney cancer.

The V gene is TRBV11-2, the J gene TRBJ1-1; D is perhaps TRBD1 (6 bases). CDR3 length: 16 residues. Germline V gives CDR1 SGHAT, CDR2 FQNNGV. V lost 3 bases, J lost 1 base, and 15 bases lay in between. The CDR3 here is CASSFFQGPPNTEAFF. Here the CDR3 DNA reads TGTGCCAGCAGCTTTTTTCAGGGGCCACCGAACACTGAAGCTTTCTTT.

The rearrangement joins TRBV29-1 to TRBJ2-7; D possibly corresponds to TRBD2 (6 bases). Germline V gives CDR1 SQVTM, CDR2 ANQGSEA. Trimming removed 4 bases from V and 9 bases from J, with 16 bases in between. The CDR3 is 12 amino acids. This chain's CDR3 is CSVVGRLGRQYV. CDR3 DNA: TGCAGCGTTGTCGGGAGACTCGGGAGGCAGTACGTC.

The chain links TRBV12-5 to TRBJ2-1; 8 bases match TRBD1. CDR1 and CDR2 from the germline V gene are LGHNT and FRNRAP. J lost 3 bases, V lost 6 bases, and 4 bases had no gene match. This CDR3 is 14 amino acids long. DNA for the CDR3: TGTGCTAGTGGGCCCACAGGGGGCTACAATGAGCAGTTCTTC. This sequence encodes CASGPTGGYNEQFF.

J is TRBJ2-1 and V is TRBV7-9; D gene uncertain. This CDR3 spans 12 amino acids. V was pared by 4 bases and J by 6 bases, with 7 bases between. CDR1 and CDR2 (germline): SEHNR, FQNEAQ (reference sequence). The CDR3 DNA follows: TGTGCCAGCAGCTCCAAGATCAATGAGCAGTTCTTC. Amino acids: CASSSKINEQFF.

The chain uses TRBV25-1 and TRBJ1-4, with 7 bases lining up with TRBD1. Per the germline V gene, CDR1 is MGHDK and CDR2 is SYGVNS. J was trimmed by 3 bases and V by 4 bases; bases with no gene match: 2. The CDR3 is 14 residues long. The CDR3 region has the DNA TGTGCCAGCAGTGTCGGGACAGCTAATGAAAAACTGTTTTTT. It yields the protein CASSVGTANEKLFF.

V and J are TRBV11-3 and TRBJ2-1; 12 positions agree with TRBD2. The CDR3 is 15 residues long. Trimming cost V 5 bases and J 7 bases; bases outside gene matches: 6. Germline V gene sequence: CDR1 SGHNT, CDR2 YENEEA. The CDR3: CASSVRLAGVNEQFF. CDR3 DNA sequence: TGTGCCAGCAGCGTAAGACTAGCGGGGGTGAATGAGCAGTTCTTC.

This clone was counted a few times. The gene calls are TRBV19 and TRBJ1-6, with D possibly matching TRBD1 (5 bases). The CDR3 loop spans 15 amino acids. The V and J ends lost 6 bases and 7 bases respectively, with 16 bases between them. In germline, CDR1 is LNHDA, CDR2 SQIVND (reference sequence). The CDR3 is CASSPFHGANSPLHF. CDR3 sequence (DNA): TGTGCCAGTAGCCCCTTTCATGGGGCCAATTCACCCCTCCACTTT.